This TCR beta chain was documented in a study of cytomegalovirus exposure and HLA in healthy donors. Study conclusions and caveats: TCR beta chains numbering some 160 were designated cytomegalovirus-associated. In an earlier analysis, productive rearrangement rates for most beta V segments clustered near 87% or 30%. Donors were assumed by presence/absence analyses to have roughly uniform sequencing depth.

PCR involved 60 Vbeta and 13 Jbeta primers. Profiled with immunoSEQ multiplex PCR; TCRdb holds only in-frame clones, not every one. The profile shows about 130,000 clones, approximately 80% of them singletons. These donors counted as nominally healthy when sampled, but unrecorded immune exposures were likely. As for this clone: Its antigen is as yet unknown.

CDR1 is LNHDA, CDR2 SQIVND, per germline (reference sequence). V lost 5 bases and J lost 2; bases outside the gene matches: 4. The CDR3 length is 14 residues. Specimen: PBMCs. The clonotype comes from a male donor in good health and CMV-seronegative. V and J are TRBV19 and TRBJ1-2; 8 bases align to TRBD1. The CDR3 sequence is CASSWTGLNYGYTF. In DNA, the CDR3 is TGTGCCAGTAGTTGGACAGGGCTCAACTATGGCTACACCTTC.